These 26 T cell receptor beta chains share one sample of origin, sequenced in a study of tumor and adjacent non-tumor tissue in lung cancer. This sample's RNA came from whole unsorted tissue. The normal lung tissue was taken more than 3 cm from the tumor edge. Three rounds of nested PCR, following a modified ARM-PCR protocol, produced the TCRbeta library. TCRdb reprocessed the multiplex PCR reads with MiXCR, giving one entry per CDR3 protein. The sample records 90,000 to 100,000 distinct CDR3 sequences, 80% being singletons. Sequences were obtained from distant non-tumor lung tissue. All receptors derive from a man aged 60 to 69 with small cell lung cancer.

As concerns this clonotype: A much larger clonotype is one base distant, so this may be a read error. The V and J genes are TRBV13 and TRBJ1-4, with D perhaps TRBD1 (5 bases). Germline V gene lookup returns CDR1 PRHDT and CDR2 FYEKMQ (reference sequence). The CDR3 loop spans 14 amino acids. CDR3 nucleotides: TGTGCCAGCAGCTTCAGGACAACTAATCAAAAACTGTTTTTT. Translation: CASSFRTTNQKLFF.

The chain has TRBV11-2 and TRBJ2-1; a weak D match, TRBD1 (5 bases). The length of the CDR3 is 17 residues. CDR1 is SGHAT and CDR2 is FQNNGV in the germline V gene. For the CDR3, the DNA is TGTGCAGGCAGCTTAATGACAGCCCAGAGCTCCTACAATGAGCAGTTCTTC. This gives the protein CAGSLMTAQSSYNEQFF. Combining the CDR3 with reference TRBV11-2 and TRBJ2-1 gives the whole variable domain EAGVAQSPRYKIIEKRQSVAFWCNPISGHATLYWYQQILGQGPKLLIQFQNNGVVDDSQLPKDRFSAERLKGVDSTLKIQPAKLEDSAVYLCAGSLMTAQSSYNEQFFGPGTRLTVL.

As for this clonotype: At one end, the junction sequence differs from germline, possibly due to a read error. V and J are TRBV5-6 and TRBJ2-1; TRBD2 matches 8 bases. The CDR3 has 15 residues. Germline V CDR1 and CDR2: SGHDT, YYEEEE. CDR3 amino acids: CVSSLAGGAYNKQFF. CDR3 DNA sequence: TGTGTCAGCAGCTTGGCCGGGGGGGCCTATAATAAGCAGTTCTTC. The variable domain in full, completed from reference TRBV5-6 and TRBJ2-1, reads DAGVTQSPTHLIKTRGQQVTLRCSPKSGHDTVSWYQQALGQGPQFIFQYYEEEERQRGNFPDRFSGHQFPNYSSELNVNALLLGDSALYLCVSSLAGGAYNKQFFGPGTRLTVL.

Comments on this clonotype: Since a much larger clone is just one base distant, this may be a read error. V and J are TRBV5-1 and TRBJ2-2; D is perhaps TRBD2 (6 bases). Per the germline V gene, CDR1 is SGHRS and CDR2 is YFSETQ. CDR3 length: 15 residues. V gave up 4 bases and J gave up 6 bases, with 16 bases separating them. The CDR3 protein is CASSPWVGSAGELFF. CDR3 bases: TGCGCCAGCAGCCCTTGGGTCGGGAGCGCCGGGGAGCTGTTTTTT.

Worth noting for this clonotype: Likely a read error: the CDR3 ends without its conserved phenylalanine or tryptophan. V is TRBV29-1 and J is TRBJ2-7, with D perhaps given as TRBD1 or TRBD2 (5 bases each). Germline CDR1 SQVTM, CDR2 ANQGSEA. This CDR3 comprises 13 residues. Trimming shortened V by 4 bases and J by 2 bases, and 12 bases separated the two germline ends. CDR3 sequence: CSVGDLPTYEQYL. The DNA for the CDR3 is TGCAGCGTTGGGGACCTTCCAACCTACGAGCAGTACCTC.

Regarding this clonotype: Compared with germline, one end of the junction differs, possibly owing to a read error. CDR3 loop: CASRNRGRSTDMQYF. In DNA form, the CDR3 reads TGTGCCAGTAGAAACAGGGGGCGCAGCACAGATATGCAGTATTTT. The chain joins TRBV12-3 or TRBV12-4 to TRBJ2-3, with 9 nucleotides matching TRBD1. The CDR3 sequence is 15 residues long.

The chain links TRBV29-1 to TRBJ2-3; 7 nucleotides line up with TRBD2. The CDR3 covers 15 residues. V shed 6 bases and J 7 bases; nucleotides not matched to a gene: 16. CDR1 SQVTM and CDR2 ANQGSEA come from the germline V gene. CDR3 sequence (DNA): TGCAGCGTGTTAACCTGGGGGGGGGGTACATATACGCAGTATTTT. It is translated as CSVLTWGGGTYTQYF.

About this clonotype: This may be a read error: a much more frequent sequence differs by one nucleotide. The chain recombines TRBV20-1 with TRBJ2-3; 8 bases agree with TRBD2. From germline, CDR1 is DFQATT and CDR2 SNEGSKA (reference sequence). The CDR3 consists of 14 residues. Here the CDR3 reads CSAGAGALSDAQYF. The CDR3 DNA reads as TGCAGTGCTGGAGCGGGAGCTTTGTCAGATGCGCAGTATTTT.

To note about this clonotype: A much larger clone lies one base from this, so it may be a read error. This sequence joins TRBV7-9 and TRBJ2-1; a possible D gene is TRBD2 (5 bases). Germline CDR1 reads SEHNR; CDR2 reads FQNEAQ (reference sequence). The CDR3 is made up of 13 amino acids. This CDR3 is CASSAGLAVEHFF. In nucleotides, the CDR3 is TGTGCCAGCAGCGCCGGCCTAGCAGTTGAGCATTTCTTC.

This clonotype was observed a single time. Mismatch with germline at one junction end may stem from a read error. This sequence joins TRBV7-3 and TRBJ2-1; 7 bases are shared with TRBD2. Germline V gives CDR1 SGHTA, CDR2 FQGTGA. This CDR3 comprises 15 residues. The CDR3 sequence: CASSLSGATYSEQFF. CDR3 nucleotides: TGTGCCAGTAGCTTAAGCGGGGCCACCTACAGTGAGCAGTTCTTC.

As regards this clonotype: One end of the junction varies from germline; a read error may be responsible. J is TRBJ2-1 and V is TRBV5-1, with 7 nucleotides matching TRBD2. The CDR3 is made up of 16 amino acids. The germline V gene encodes CDR1 SGHRS and CDR2 YFSETQ. The CDR3 DNA is TGCGCCAACAGCTTGGGGGGGGGGATTCCATACAATGAGCAGTTCTTC. The encoded protein is CANSLGGGIPYNEQFF.

This clonotype was detected many times. The chain links TRBV24-1 to TRBJ2-2, with 10 bases fitting TRBD1. Germline CDR1 is KGHDR and CDR2 is SFDVKD. V shed 4 bases, J shed 4 bases, and the junction held 11 bases outside the gene matches. This CDR3 comprises 18 residues. The CDR3 here is CATSDDIWDRGTTGELFF. The CDR3 DNA sequence: TGTGCCACCAGTGACGATATCTGGGACAGGGGAACCACCGGGGAGCTGTTTTTT.

To note about this clonotype: Compared with germline, one end of the junction differs, possibly owing to a read error. The rearrangement uses TRBV5-4 and TRBJ2-2; possibly TRBD2 for D (6 bases). Per germline, CDR1 SGHNT and CDR2 YYREEE (reference sequence). The CDR3 sequence is 16 residues long. CDR3 sequence reads: CVSHMTGRENTGELFF. The DNA for the CDR3 is TGTGTCAGCCATATGACGGGACGGGAGAACACAGGGGAGCTGTTTTTT.

This clonotype was recorded only once. Since no conserved phenylalanine or tryptophan closes the CDR3, a read error is the likely cause. CDR3 in amino acids: CSVRDIAETQYI. The CDR3 region has the DNA TGCAGTGTTCGGGACATCGCCGAGACCCAGTACATC. This chain connects TRBV20-1 to TRBJ2-5; TRBD1 is a possible D gene (6 bases). This CDR3 has 12 amino acids. V lost 7 bases to trimming and J lost 5 bases, with 14 bases between them. Per the germline V gene, CDR1 is DFQATT and CDR2 is SNEGSKA (reference sequence).

This clonotype was seen a single time. A much larger clone differs by one base, so this may be a read error. The chain recombines TRBV20-1 with TRBJ2-1; unclear D gene. The CDR3 consists of 15 residues. Looked up from germline, CDR1 is DFQATT and CDR2 is SNEGSKA (reference sequence). Trimming stripped 6 bases from V and 1 base from J, with 16 bases between. CDR3 DNA: TGCAGTGCGCTCCCCCCAGCGATGTCCTACAATGAGCAGTTCTTC. Its translation: CSALPPAMSYNEQFF.

A note on this clonotype: Sequence at one end of the junction differs from germline and may be a read error. The chain couples TRBV2 to TRBJ2-5, with unresolved D. CDR3 length: 13 amino acids. Germline loops: CDR1 SNHLY, CDR2 FYNNEI. CDR3 protein: CASSERWEDTQYF. The DNA for the CDR3 is TGTGCCAGCAGTGAACGCTGGGAAGATACCCAGTACTTC.

The J gene is TRBJ1-4, the V gene TRBV6-5; 8 positions agree with TRBD1. V trimming: 10 bases; J trimming: 8 bases; junction bases outside the gene matches: 18. Germline CDR1 is MNHEY and CDR2 is SVGAGI. This CDR3 has 16 residues. The CDR3 DNA follows: TGTGCCAACGGGTCCGCAAACGGGACAGGAGAAGAAAAACTGTTTTTT. This sequence encodes CANGSANGTGEEKLFF.

The chain employs TRBV6-2 or TRBV6-3 and TRBJ1-5; D gene ambiguous. The DNA end favors TRBJ2-3, so the J call may be wrong. Germline-derived CDR1 and CDR2 are MNHEY and SVGEGT. This CDR3 has 14 amino acids. CDR3 nucleotide sequence: TGTGCCAGCAGGAGAACATGGCCCAATCTGCCCCAGTATTTT. Encoded protein: CASRRTWPNLPQYF.

This clonotype was seen at least ten times. The chain carries TRBV5-4 and TRBJ2-2; 9 bases are shared with TRBD1. Germline values: CDR1 SGHNT, CDR2 YYREEE (reference sequence). V shed 1 base, J shed 4 bases, and the junction held 5 bases outside the gene matches. There are 16 residues in the CDR3. The CDR3 sequence: CASSLRGTGTTGELFF. The CDR3, as DNA: TGTGCCAGCAGCTTGCGTGGGACAGGGACCACCGGGGAGCTGTTTTTT.

This rearrangement joins TRBV4-1 to TRBJ2-7; a weak D match, TRBD1 (5 bases). CDR1 is MGHRA, CDR2 YSYEKL, per germline. This CDR3 region has 13 residues. DNA of the CDR3: TGCGTCGGCTGTTTCGACAGACTCTACGAGCAGTACTTC. Encoded protein: CVGCFDRLYEQYF.

This rearrangement joins TRBV12-3 or TRBV12-4 to TRBJ2-5; D may be TRBD1 (5 bases). This CDR3 is built from 13 residues. The V and J ends lost 9 bases and 4 bases respectively, with 15 bases between them. CDR3 nucleotide sequence: TGTGCCAGAAGGTCGTCAGGGATAGAGACCCAGTACTTC. This sequence encodes CARRSSGIETQYF.

This clonotype occurred a few times. Germline is not matched at one junction end, which may reflect a read error. CDR3 DNA sequence: TGTGTCAGCAGTTTAACCGCGGGGGTGGTCACCGGGGAGCTGTTTTTT. Encoded protein: CVSSLTAGVVTGELFF. The rearrangement joins TRBV11-3 to TRBJ2-2, with 7 bases lining up with TRBD2. CDR3 length: 16 residues. In germline, CDR1 is SGHNT, CDR2 YENEEA. Combining the CDR3 with reference TRBV11-3 and TRBJ2-2 gives the whole variable domain EAGVVQSPRYKIIEKKQPVAFWCNPISGHNTLYWYLQNLGQGPELLIRYENEEAVDDSQLPKDRFSAERLKGVDSTLKIQPAELGDSAVYLCVSSLTAGVVTGELFFGEGSRLTVL.

On this clonotype itself: No conserved phenylalanine or tryptophan ends this CDR3, so it is likely a read error. The J gene is TRBJ2-7, the V gene TRBV11-2, with TRBD2 matching 7 bases. CDR3 size: 14 residues. Germline CDR1 is SGHAT and CDR2 is FQNNGV. The trim removed 5 bases at V and 3 bases at J, leaving 7 bases unmatched. The CDR3 sequence: CASSMGLRGYEQYI. Here the CDR3 DNA reads TGTGCCAGCAGCATGGGACTAAGAGGCTACGAGCAGTACATC.

Comment on this clonotype: Likely a read error: the CDR3 ends without its conserved phenylalanine or tryptophan. The chain employs TRBV11-2 and TRBJ1-1; tentatively, D is TRBD1 (5 bases). The CDR3 contains 16 residues. CDR1 is SGHAT and CDR2 is FQNNGV in the germline V gene. The CDR3 loop is CASLQPWRGLNIEAFI. The CDR3 bases are TGTGCCAGCCTACAGCCATGGCGGGGGTTAAACATTGAAGCTTTCATT.

A remark on this clonotype: At one boundary the junction diverges from the germline segment, which might be a read error. The chain employs TRBV6-5 and TRBJ2-1, with a tentative D call TRBD2 (5 bases). This CDR3 spans 16 amino acids. Germline-derived CDR1 and CDR2 are MNHEY and SVGAGI. CDR3 nucleotides: TGTGCCAGTAACCCAGGACGGGATAGCTCCTACAATGAACAGTTCTTC. It codes for CASNPGRDSSYNEQFF.

This sequence joins TRBV6-1 and TRBJ2-3, with a weak D call TRBD2 (6 bases). Trimming removed 10 bases from V and 11 bases from J, with 37 bases in between. There are 18 residues in the CDR3. The V gene's germline CDR1 is MNHNS and CDR2 SASEGT. The CDR3 DNA reads as TGTGCCAACGGCTCCCTAGGGGCGGGACTCTTGGGCTCGAAGCAGCAGTATTTT. Translation: CANGSLGAGLLGSKQQYF.